This T cell receptor (beta chain) was captured by sequencing in a study of regulatory T cells in long-lasting Graves disease. iRepertoire HTBI primers and Arm-PCR of CDR3 regions built TCR beta libraries. MiXCR, applied by TCRdb to the multiplex PCR reads, yields one record per CDR3 protein. The repertoire holds around 450,000 distinct CDR3 sequences, under 25% seen once, with about 6.6% in the top ten. The time point is: persistent/refractory GD, antithyroid drugs over 5 years with positive TRAb. TCR sequences were obtained from RNA taken from PBMCs. Under American Thyroid Association guidelines, Graves' disease was diagnosed. The patients included were those that came from an endocrinology department in Xi'an, China. An approximately 10-milliliter sample of peripheral blood was drawn into EDTA tubes. The CDR3 loop spans 11 amino acids. Between the trimmed V and J ends, which lost 6 bases and 6 bases, there was a span of 7 bases. From germline, CDR1 is SGHNT and CDR2 YENEEA.

The sample consisted of peripheral blood mononuclear cells (PBMCs), taken when the disease was refractory, from a patient treated with antithyroid drugs. The receptor was isolated from a female donor with Graves disease. The V gene is TRBV11-3, the J gene TRBJ2-3; D unresolved. The CDR3 DNA reads TGTGCCAGCAGGGTTTGGGATACGCAGTATTTT. This codes for CASRVWDTQYF. Supplemented by reference TRBV11-3 and TRBJ2-3, the full variable domain reads EAGVVQSPRYKIIEKKQPVAFWCNPISGHNTLYWYLQNLGQGPELLIRYENEEAVDDSQLPKDRFSAERLKGVDSTLKIQPAELGDSAVYLCASRVWDTQYFGPGTRLTVL.